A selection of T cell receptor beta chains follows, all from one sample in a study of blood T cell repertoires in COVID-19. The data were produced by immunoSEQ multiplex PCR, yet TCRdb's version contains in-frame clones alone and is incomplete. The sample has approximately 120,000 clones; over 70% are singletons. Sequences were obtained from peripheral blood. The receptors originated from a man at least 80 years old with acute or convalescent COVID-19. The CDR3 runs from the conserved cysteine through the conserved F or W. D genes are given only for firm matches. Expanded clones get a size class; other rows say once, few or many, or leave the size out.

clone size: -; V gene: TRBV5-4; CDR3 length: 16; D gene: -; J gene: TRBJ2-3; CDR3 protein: CASSFRGPLATDTQYF; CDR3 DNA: TGTGCCAGCAGCTTCAGGGGCCCGCTCGCCACAGATACGCAGTATTTT
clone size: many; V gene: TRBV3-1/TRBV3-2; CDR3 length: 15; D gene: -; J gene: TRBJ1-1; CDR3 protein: CASSQFQGTGTEAFF; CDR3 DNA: TGTGCCAGCAGCCAATTTCAGGGGACGGGCACTGAAGCTTTCTTT
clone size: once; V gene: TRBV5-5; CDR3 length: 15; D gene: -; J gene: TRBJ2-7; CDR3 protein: CASSGGPTGPYEQYF; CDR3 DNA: TGTGCCAGCAGCGGTGGCCCCACAGGCCCCTACGAGCAGTACTTC
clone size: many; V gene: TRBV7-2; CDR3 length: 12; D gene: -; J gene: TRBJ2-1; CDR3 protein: CASAVGFNEQFF; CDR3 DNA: TGTGCCAGCGCAGTCGGGTTCAATGAGCAGTTCTTC
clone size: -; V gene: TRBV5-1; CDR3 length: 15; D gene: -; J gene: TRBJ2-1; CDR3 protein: CASSLPSPTYNEQFF; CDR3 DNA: TGCGCCAGCAGCTTGCCTAGCCCTACCTACAATGAGCAGTTCTTC
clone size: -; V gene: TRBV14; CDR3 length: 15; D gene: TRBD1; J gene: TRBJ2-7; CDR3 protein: CASSPGHRGIYEQYF; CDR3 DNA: TGTGCCAGCAGCCCTGGGCACAGGGGGATCTACGAGCAGTACTTC
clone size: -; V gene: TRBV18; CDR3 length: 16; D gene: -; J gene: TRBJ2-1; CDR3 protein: CASSRGGGATYNEQFF; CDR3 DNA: TGTGCCAGCTCACGGGGCGGCGGGGCGACCTACAATGAGCAGTTCTTC
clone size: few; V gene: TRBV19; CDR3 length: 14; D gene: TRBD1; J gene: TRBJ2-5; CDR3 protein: CASSSGQGWETQYF; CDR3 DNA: TGTGCCAGTAGTTCCGGACAGGGGTGGGAGACCCAGTACTTC
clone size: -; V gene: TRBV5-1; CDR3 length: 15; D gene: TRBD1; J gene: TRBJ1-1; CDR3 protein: CASSARGTQNTEAFF; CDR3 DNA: TGCGCCAGCAGCGCCAGGGGGACGCAGAACACTGAAGCTTTCTTT
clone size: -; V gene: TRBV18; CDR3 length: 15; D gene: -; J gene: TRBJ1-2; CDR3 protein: CASSPNRDNNYGYTF; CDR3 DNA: TGTGCCAGCTCACCAAACCGGGACAACAACTATGGCTACACCTTC
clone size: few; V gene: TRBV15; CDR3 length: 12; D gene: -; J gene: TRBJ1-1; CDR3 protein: CATSRDRVGAFF; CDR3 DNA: TGTGCCACCAGCAGAGACCGGGTAGGAGCTTTCTTT
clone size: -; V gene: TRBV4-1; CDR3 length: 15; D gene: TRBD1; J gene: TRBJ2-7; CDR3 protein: CASSQVTTGSYEQYF; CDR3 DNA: TGCGCCAGCAGCCAAGTAACGACAGGGTCCTACGAGCAGTACTTC
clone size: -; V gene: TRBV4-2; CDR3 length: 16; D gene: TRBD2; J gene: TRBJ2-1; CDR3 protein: CASSHKRTRNYNEQFF; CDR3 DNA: TGTGCCAGCAGCCATAAGAGGACTAGAAACTACAATGAGCAGTTCTTC
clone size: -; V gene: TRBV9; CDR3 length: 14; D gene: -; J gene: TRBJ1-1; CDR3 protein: CASSVDGGVTEAFF; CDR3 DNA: TGTGCCAGCAGCGTAGATGGGGGGGTCACTGAAGCTTTCTTT
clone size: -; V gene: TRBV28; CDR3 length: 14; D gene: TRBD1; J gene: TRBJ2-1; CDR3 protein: CASKRDREYNEQFF; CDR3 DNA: TGTGCCAGCAAGAGGGACAGGGAATACAATGAGCAGTTCTTC
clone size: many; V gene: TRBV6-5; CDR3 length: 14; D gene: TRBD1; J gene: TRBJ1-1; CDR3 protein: CASSYLQGNTEAFF; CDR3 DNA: TGTGCCAGCAGTTACTTACAGGGGAATACTGAAGCTTTCTTT
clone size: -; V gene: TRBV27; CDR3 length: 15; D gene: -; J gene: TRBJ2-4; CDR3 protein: CASSSGVVAKNIQYF; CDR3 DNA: TGTGCCAGCAGTTCCGGTGTGGTAGCCAAAAACATTCAGTACTTC
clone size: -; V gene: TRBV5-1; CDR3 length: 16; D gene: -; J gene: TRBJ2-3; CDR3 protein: CASSLVSGVSTDTQYF; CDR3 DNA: TGCGCCAGCAGCTTGGTTTCGGGGGTGAGCACAGATACGCAGTATTTT
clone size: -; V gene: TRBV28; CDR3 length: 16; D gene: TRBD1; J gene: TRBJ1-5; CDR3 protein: CASSFNRGVSNQPQHF; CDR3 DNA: TGTGCCAGCAGTTTCAACAGGGGAGTGAGCAATCAGCCCCAGCATTTT
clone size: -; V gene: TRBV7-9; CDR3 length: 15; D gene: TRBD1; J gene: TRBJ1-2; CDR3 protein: CASSPDRRDNYGYTF; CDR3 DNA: TGTGCCAGCAGTCCGGACAGGAGAGATAACTATGGCTACACCTTC
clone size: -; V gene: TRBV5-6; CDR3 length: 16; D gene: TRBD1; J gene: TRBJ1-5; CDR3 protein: CASSSGQGRFNQPQHF; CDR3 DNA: TGTGCCAGCAGCTCCGGACAGGGGAGGTTCAATCAGCCCCAGCATTTT
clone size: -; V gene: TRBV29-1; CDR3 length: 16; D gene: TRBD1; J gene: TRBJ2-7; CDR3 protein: CSVVLSLGTVSHEQYF; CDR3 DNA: TGCAGCGTTGTATTGAGCCTGGGGACAGTCTCCCACGAGCAGTACTTC
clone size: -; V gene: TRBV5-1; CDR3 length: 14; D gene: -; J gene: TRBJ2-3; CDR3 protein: CASSLGPPTDTQYF; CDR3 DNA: TGCGCCAGCAGCTTGGGGCCCCCCACAGATACGCAGTATTTT
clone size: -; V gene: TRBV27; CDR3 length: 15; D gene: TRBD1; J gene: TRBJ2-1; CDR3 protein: CASSLEGDRYNEQFF; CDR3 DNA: TGTGCCAGCAGTTTAGAGGGGGACAGATACAATGAGCAGTTCTTC
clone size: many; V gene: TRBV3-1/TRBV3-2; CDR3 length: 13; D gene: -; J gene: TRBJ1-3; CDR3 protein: CASSRFSGNTIYF; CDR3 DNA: TGTGCCAGCAGCCGTTTCTCGGGAAACACCATATATTTT
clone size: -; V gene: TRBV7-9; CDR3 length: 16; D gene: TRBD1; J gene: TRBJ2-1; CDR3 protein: CASSPRGTAIIKEQFF; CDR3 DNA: TGTGCCAGCAGCCCAAGGGGGACAGCCATAATTAAAGAGCAGTTCTTC
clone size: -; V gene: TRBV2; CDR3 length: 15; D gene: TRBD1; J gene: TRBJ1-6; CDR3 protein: CASRRDRGRVSPLHF; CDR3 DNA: TGTGCCAGCAGGAGGGACAGGGGAAGGGTTTCACCCCTCCACTTT
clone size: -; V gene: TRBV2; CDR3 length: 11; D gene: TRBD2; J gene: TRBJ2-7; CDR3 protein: CAGTRGYEQYF; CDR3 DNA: TGTGCCGGGACTAGAGGTTACGAGCAGTACTTC
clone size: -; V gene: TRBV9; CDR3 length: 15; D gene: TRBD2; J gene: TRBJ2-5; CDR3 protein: CASSVERGVEETQYF; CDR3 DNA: TGTGCCAGCAGCGTCGAACGGGGGGTCGAGGAGACCCAGTACTTC
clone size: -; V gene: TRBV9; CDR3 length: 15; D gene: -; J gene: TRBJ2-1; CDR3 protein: CASSWSEGAYNEQFF; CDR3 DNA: TGTGCCAGCAGTTGGTCTGAGGGGGCCTACAATGAGCAGTTCTTC
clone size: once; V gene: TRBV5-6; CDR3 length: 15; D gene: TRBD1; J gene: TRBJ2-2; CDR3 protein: CASSLGTGYTGELFF; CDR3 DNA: TGTGCCAGCAGCTTAGGGACAGGGTACACCGGGGAGCTGTTTTTT
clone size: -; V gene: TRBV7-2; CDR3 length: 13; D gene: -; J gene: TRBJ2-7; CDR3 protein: CASSFLPSYEQYF; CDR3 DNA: TGTGCCAGCAGCTTTCTCCCGTCCTACGAGCAGTACTTC
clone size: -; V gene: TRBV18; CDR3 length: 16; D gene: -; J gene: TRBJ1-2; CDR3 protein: CASSPYQGRDNYGYTF; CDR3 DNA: TGTGCCAGCTCACCATACCAGGGGAGAGATAACTATGGCTACACCTTC
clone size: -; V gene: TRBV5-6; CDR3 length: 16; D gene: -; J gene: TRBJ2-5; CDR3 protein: CASSFTEDIYQETQYF; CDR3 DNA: TGTGCCAGCAGCTTTACCGAAGACATCTACCAAGAGACCCAGTACTTC
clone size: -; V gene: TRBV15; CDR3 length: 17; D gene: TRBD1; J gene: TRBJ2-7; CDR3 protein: CATSRDSSRTGSYEQYF; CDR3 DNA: TGTGCCACCAGCAGAGATTCGTCTCGGACAGGATCCTACGAGCAGTACTTC
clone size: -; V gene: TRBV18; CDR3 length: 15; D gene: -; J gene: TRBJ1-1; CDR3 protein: CASSPPGGGGTEAFF; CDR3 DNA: TGTGCCAGCTCACCACCGGGCGGGGGAGGCACTGAAGCTTTCTTT
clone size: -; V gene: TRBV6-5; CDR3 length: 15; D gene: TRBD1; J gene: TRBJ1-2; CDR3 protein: CASSFRGQGDYGYTF; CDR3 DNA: TGTGCCAGCAGTTTCCGAGGACAGGGGGACTATGGCTACACCTTC
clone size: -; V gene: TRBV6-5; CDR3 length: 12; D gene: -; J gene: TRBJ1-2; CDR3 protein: CATRTANYGYTF; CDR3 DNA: TGTGCCACCCGGACAGCGAACTATGGCTACACCTTC
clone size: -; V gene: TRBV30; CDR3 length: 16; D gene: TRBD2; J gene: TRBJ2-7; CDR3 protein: CAWSSGTSGLSYEQYF; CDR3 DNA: TGTGCCTGGAGCTCCGGGACTAGCGGCCTCTCCTACGAGCAGTACTTC
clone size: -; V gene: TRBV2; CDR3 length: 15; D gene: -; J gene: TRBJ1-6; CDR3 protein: CASNLGAQGRSPLHF; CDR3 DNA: TGTGCCAGCAACCTAGGCGCGCAGGGTCGCTCACCCCTCCACTTT
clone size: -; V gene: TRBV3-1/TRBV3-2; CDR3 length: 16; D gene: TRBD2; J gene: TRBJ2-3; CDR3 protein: CASSPSGGGGTGTQYF; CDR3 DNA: TGTGCCAGCAGCCCCTCGGGCGGGGGGGGAACGGGTACGCAGTATTTT
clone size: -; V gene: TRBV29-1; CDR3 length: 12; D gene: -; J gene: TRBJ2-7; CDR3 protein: CSFLDNLGEQYF; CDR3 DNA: TGCAGCTTCCTGGACAATCTCGGCGAGCAGTACTTC